This T cell receptor (beta chain) is from a study of blood T cell repertoires in COVID-19. Background on the study: Specimens from acute and convalescent COVID-19 originated in the United States, Italy and Spain. The analysed material was cDNA or gDNA that came from T cells, B-cell-depleted T cells, or PBMCs.

V shed 4 bases and J 5 bases; nucleotides not matched to a gene: 11. The CDR3 is 17 amino acids. Germline CDR1 reads SEHNR; CDR2 reads FQNEAQ (reference sequence). Original processing notes: Amplified reference gene primers provided the basis for estimating nucleated cell counts. Method: immunoSEQ multiplex PCR; TCRdb's copy keeps in-frame clones and lacks some. The D gene and trimming were derived from the DNA, and the V and J assignments and clone size from that table. The table includes hundreds of thousands of clones, approximately 92% detected once. Cohorts were based on clinical histories the participants reported.

This chain links TRBV7-9 with TRBJ2-1; 10 bases fit TRBD2. The receptor was derived from a man between 25 and 39 years old who had recovered from COVID-19. The sample consisted of PBMCs or T cells enriched from blood (not recorded which). CDR3 bases: TGTGCCAGCAGCTCCCCCATAGCGGGAGGAGGGAACAATGAGCAGTTCTTC. Protein sequence: CASSSPIAGGGNNEQFF.